This TCR beta chain was profiled in a study of early T cells in non-severe SARS-CoV-2 infection. This clonotype was picked up a small number of times. Its specificity is not known. Unique molecular identifiers were attached to individual cDNA molecules. Via MiXCR, TCRdb re-called the 5' RACE reads, giving one row per CDR3 protein. The repertoire holds 80,000 to 95,000 distinct CDR3 sequences, with roughly an eighth as singletons. This CDR3 is built from 12 residues. Per the germline V gene, CDR1 is LNHDA and CDR2 is SQIVND (reference sequence). V lost 3 bases and J 5 bases, leaving 5 bases between the germline ends. Study findings and constraints: Database matching using VDJdb favored anti-spike CD8 responses, with private and CD4 specificities left missing.

The origin of this receptor is an adult who was a healthcare worker with PCR-confirmed SARS-CoV-2 infection or an uninfected control (not recorded which). This chain links TRBV19 with TRBJ2-1; D is undetermined. Sequencing was carried out using whole blood. This CDR3 reads CASSIINNEQFF. In nucleotides, the CDR3 is TGTGCCAGTAGTATTATCAACAATGAGCAGTTCTTC.